These 18 T cell receptor beta chains originate from one sample sequenced in a study of shared clonotypes between healthy human individuals. TCRdb's copy holds only in-frame clones and misses some; the assay was immunoSEQ multiplex PCR. The sample contains roughly 450,000 clones, approximately 79% of which appear only once. Sequenced: PBMCs. The receptors come from a woman aged 40 to 50 in good health. Some clones in this sample may be carry-over from other donors' samples.

CDR3 residues: CASRGGGAGTSYEQYF. The CDR3 coding sequence is TGTGCCAGCAGGGGAGGGGGCGCGGGGACCTCCTACGAGCAGTACTTC. The chain recombines TRBV5-4 with TRBJ2-7; D assignment may be TRBD1 or TRBD2 (7 bases each). V was pared by 5 bases and J by 0 bases, with 18 bases between. Germline loops: CDR1 SGHNT, CDR2 YYREEE (reference sequence). The CDR3 contains 16 residues. Complete variable domain (other parts from reference TRBV5-4 and TRBJ2-7): ETGVTQSPTHLIKTRGQQVTLRCSSQSGHNTVSWYQQALGQGPQFIFQYYREEENGRGNFPPRFSGLQFPNYSSELNVNALELDDSALYLCASRGGGAGTSYEQYFGPGTRLTVT.

CDR3 nucleotide sequence: TGCGCCAGCAGCTTGAAGCTCGCCAGGGGGCAAGAGACCCAGTACTTC. The encoded protein is CASSLKLARGQETQYF. The rearrangement uses TRBV5-1 and TRBJ2-5; TRBD1 matches at 7 bases. Germline CDR1 reads SGHRS; CDR2 reads YFSETQ. Trimming took 1 base from V and 2 from J; bases not matched to a gene: 8. The CDR3 extends over 16 amino acids.

The CDR3 here is CASSSTAFSYEQYF. CDR3 bases: TGCGCCAGCAGCTCGACAGCTTTCTCCTACGAGCAGTACTTC. The chain joins TRBV5-1 to TRBJ2-7, with D perhaps TRBD1 (5 bases). V shed 3 bases and J shed 0 bases, with 10 bases lying between them. The CDR3 totals 14 residues. From germline, CDR1 is SGHRS and CDR2 YFSETQ.

The chain recombines TRBV6-5 with TRBJ1-1, with D hard to call. V shed 6 bases and J shed 4 bases, with 18 bases lying between them. CDR3 length: 15 amino acids. The germline V gene encodes CDR1 MNHEY and CDR2 SVGAGI. This CDR3 is CASRDYAGSGTEAFF. The CDR3 DNA reads TGTGCCAGCAGGGACTACGCCGGAAGTGGCACTGAAGCTTTCTTT.

This sequence joins TRBV29-1 and TRBJ2-5; D call uncertain. The J call is doubtful: the DNA matches TRBJ2-7 better. The germline V gene encodes CDR1 SQVTM and CDR2 ANQGSEA. The CDR3 length is 11 residues. This chain's CDR3 is CSVATSYEQYF. Written as DNA, the CDR3 is TGCAGCGTTGCGACCTCCTACGAGCAGTACTTC.

The chain couples TRBV5-1 to TRBJ2-5, with 10 bases lining up with TRBD2. There are 16 residues in the CDR3. Germline trimming cut 0 bases from V and 5 bases from J; bases unmatched to any gene: 7. Germline V gene lookup returns CDR1 SGHRS and CDR2 YFSETQ. CDR3: CASSLVASGSQETQYF. The DNA for the CDR3 is TGCGCCAGCAGCTTGGTGGCTAGCGGGAGTCAGGAGACCCAGTACTTC. The full variable domain, its missing parts supplied by reference TRBV5-1 and TRBJ2-5, is KAGVTQTPRYLIKTRGQQVTLSCSPISGHRSVSWYQQTPGQGLQFLFEYFSETQRNKGNFPGRFSGRQFSNSRSEMNVSTLELGDSALYLCASSLVASGSQETQYFGPGTRLLVL.

As DNA, the CDR3 is TGTGCCAGCAGTCCTTCCGGGACTAGCGGGGGCACCGGGGAGCTGTTTTTT. It yields the protein CASSPSGTSGGTGELFF. The chain links TRBV11-1 to TRBJ2-2; 14 bases align to TRBD2. The V and J ends lost 6 bases and 4 bases, in that order; junction bases with no gene match: 7. CDR3 length: 17 amino acids. Germline CDR1 reads SGHAT; CDR2 reads FQDESV (reference sequence).

This chain connects TRBV29-1 to TRBJ2-3; TRBD1 matches 7 bases. The CDR3 is 14 amino acids. Looked up from germline, CDR1 is SQVTM and CDR2 is ANQGSEA. Unmatched junction bases numbered 10, after V lost 7 bases and J lost 3 bases. As DNA, the CDR3 is TGCAGCGGCCTGGGACAGTCGGTAACAGATACGCAGTATTTT. It specifies CSGLGQSVTDTQYF.

The chain recombines TRBV7-8 with TRBJ2-7, with 9 bases lining up with TRBD1. The V gene's germline CDR1 is SGHVS and CDR2 FQNEAQ. With 7 bases clipped from V and 0 bases from J, the junction kept 7 bases outside the gene matches. This CDR3 is 15 amino acids long. The CDR3 region is CASTSTGGSSYEQYF. DNA for the CDR3: TGTGCCAGCACCTCGACAGGGGGGAGCTCCTACGAGCAGTACTTC.

This chain connects TRBV7-9 to TRBJ1-3; the D gene is possibly TRBD1 (6 bases). This CDR3 is built from 14 residues. Germline-derived CDR1 and CDR2 are SEHNR and FQNEAQ (reference sequence). V shed 5 bases and J shed 2 bases, with 10 bases lying between them. The CDR3 sequence: CASSRTGPGNTIYF. The DNA of the CDR3 is TGTGCCAGCAGCAGAACAGGGCCTGGAAACACCATATATTTT.

This chain uses TRBV30 with TRBJ1-3, with D perhaps matching TRBD1 (5 bases). V lost 3 bases to trimming and J lost 0 bases, with 12 bases between them. The CDR3 sequence is 15 residues long. From germline, CDR1 is GTSNPN and CDR2 SVGIG (reference sequence). The CDR3, as DNA: TGTGCCTGGAGCCCAAGCAGGGTCTCTGGAAACACCATATATTTT. Translating gives CAWSPSRVSGNTIYF.

This clone has a single count. The CDR3 DNA sequence: TGTGCCAGCAGTGAGGTTACAGATACGCAGTATTTT. Amino acid sequence: CASSEVTDTQYF. This chain connects TRBV2 to TRBJ2-3; no firm D call. Germline assignment: CDR1 SNHLY and CDR2 FYNNEI. V gave up 3 bases and J gave up 3 bases, with 4 bases separating them. CDR3 length: 12 amino acids.

This sequence joins TRBV5-5 and TRBJ1-5; maybe TRBD1 (6 bases). CDR1 SGHKS and CDR2 YYEKEE come from the germline V gene (reference sequence). The CDR3 runs to 14 residues. V lost 4 bases and J 6 bases, leaving 14 bases between the germline ends. DNA of the CDR3: TGTGCCAGCAGCACACGACAGGAGCGTCAGCCCCAGCATTTT. It translates to CASSTRQERQPQHF.

This CDR3 is CASSRGLAGGPEQYF. The CDR3 region has the DNA TGTGCCAGCAGCCGCGGACTAGCGGGAGGGCCCGAGCAGTACTTC. This chain uses TRBV7-9 with TRBJ2-7; 15 bases fit TRBD2. Germline-derived CDR1 and CDR2 are SEHNR and FQNEAQ (reference sequence). The CDR3 is made up of 15 amino acids. The V gene end was trimmed by 5 bases and the J gene end by 6 bases; junction bases not matched to a gene: 5.

The V call is TRBV6-6, the J call TRBJ2-7, with TRBD1 as a possible D gene (6 bases). This CDR3 is built from 14 residues. CDR1 is MNHNY, CDR2 SVGAGI, per germline (reference sequence). V lost 5 bases and J 3 bases, leaving 14 bases between the germline ends. CDR3 amino acids: CASSPGTRNYEQYF. CDR3 coding DNA: TGTGCCAGCAGTCCAGGGACAAGGAACTACGAGCAGTACTTC.

About this clone: The sample contains more than one DNA sequence encoding this CDR3. V is TRBV10-3 and J is TRBJ1-2; no clear D. The V gene's germline CDR1 is ENHRY and CDR2 SYGVKD. Trimming cost V 4 bases and J 7 bases, with 16 bases left between them. This CDR3 has 14 amino acids. The CDR3: CAISGRGGASGYTF. The CDR3 region has the DNA TGTGCCATCAGTGGGCGAGGTGGCGCGAGTGGCTACACCTTC.

This chain joins TRBV9 and TRBJ1-5, with D perhaps matching TRBD1 (5 bases). Germline V gene sequence: CDR1 SGDLS, CDR2 YYNGEE. V was shortened by 0 bases and J by 1 base, with 8 bases between the two germline ends. This CDR3 contains 15 residues. CDR3 bases: TGTGCCAGCAGCGTAGGTGGGGCCAGCAATCAGCCCCAGCATTTT. Amino acids: CASSVGGASNQPQHF.

The chain uses TRBV9 and TRBJ2-3; D remains ambiguous. This CDR3 is built from 15 residues. The ends were cut back, 0 bases at V and 0 bases at J, with 8 bases in the middle. Looked up from germline, CDR1 is SGDLS and CDR2 is YYNGEE. CDR3 sequence (DNA): TGTGCCAGCAGCGTAGCATCACGGAGCACAGATACGCAGTATTTT. Translated: CASSVASRSTDTQYF. Together with reference TRBV9 and TRBJ2-3, the CDR3 gives the full variable domain: DSGVTQTPKHLITATGQRVTLRCSPRSGDLSVYWYQQSLDQGLQFLIQYYNGEERAKGNILERFSAQQFPDLHSELNLSSLELGDSALYFCASSVASRSTDTQYFGPGTRLTVL.